Below, 2 T cell receptor beta chains from the same sample are listed, as sequenced in a study of breast tumors, draining lymph nodes, adjacent tissues. TCRdb used MiXCR to reprocess the multiplex PCR reads, holding one entry per CDR3 protein. Of under 25,000 distinct CDR3 sequences listed, around two fifths are singletons. What was sequenced was breast tumor tissue. The receptors come from a female donor with breast cancer. Some clones in this sample may be carry-over from other donors' samples.

Turning to this clonotype: One end of the junction fails to match germline, which may point to a read error. The chain couples TRBV20-1 to TRBJ1-3, with 9 bases identical to TRBD1. Germline lookup yields CDR1 DFQATT and CDR2 SNEGSKA (reference sequence). CDR3 length: 8 residues. CDR3 coding DNA: TGCAGTGCACGACAGGGGGGTTTT. Translating gives CSARQGGF.

In this sample, this clonotype turned up many times. The chain carries TRBV20-1 and TRBJ1-1; perhaps TRBD1 as D (6 bases). Trimming removed 6 bases at V and 8 bases at J, with 16 bases between. The CDR3 loop spans 12 amino acids. CDR1 and CDR2 from the germline V gene are DFQATT and SNEGSKA (reference sequence). CDR3 in amino acids: CSAVQGSPEAFF. CDR3 nucleotide sequence: TGCAGTGCAGTACAGGGCTCTCCCGAAGCTTTCTTT.